These 15 T cell receptor beta chains originate from one sample sequenced in a study of monozygotic twins with inflammatory bowel disease. TCRdb reprocessed the 5' RACE reads and reports one entry per CDR3 protein, with no DNA. The listing records approximately 330,000 distinct CDR3 sequences. Specimen: blood. Receptors were obtained from a human donor with ulcerative colitis or Crohn's disease, or a healthy co-twin of an affected twin (not recorded which).

The rearrangement links TRBV6-1 to TRBJ1-1. CDR3 size: 15 residues. Looked up from germline, CDR1 is MNHNS and CDR2 is SASEGT. The CDR3 protein is CASSEARGLFPEAFF.

The J gene is TRBJ1-1, the V gene TRBV30. The CDR3 spans 14 residues. Germline CDR1 reads GTSNPN; CDR2 reads SVGIG (reference sequence). CDR3 sequence: CAWSEGWENTEAFF.

The rearrangement joins TRBV20-1 to TRBJ1-1; the D call from TCRdb, TRBD1, cannot be confirmed without DNA. This CDR3 contains 16 residues. In germline, CDR1 is DFQATT, CDR2 SNEGSKA (reference sequence). The CDR3 sequence is CSAPGQGASLNTEAFF.

J is TRBJ2-2 and V is TRBV29-1; lacking DNA, the TRBD2 call made by TCRdb goes unchecked. The V gene's germline CDR1 is SQVTM and CDR2 ANQGSEA. The CDR3 length is 13 residues. This CDR3 is CSVASSEAGELFF.

The chain joins TRBV30 to TRBJ2-2; TCRdb names TRBD2, which stays unverified in the absence of DNA. CDR1 GTSNPN and CDR2 SVGIG come from the germline V gene (reference sequence). The CDR3 has 16 residues. This chain's CDR3 is CAWSVILTSRTGELFF.

This sequence joins TRBV20-1 and TRBJ2-5; TCRdb indicates TRBD2, and absent DNA this call remains unverified. There are 13 residues in the CDR3. The germline V gene encodes CDR1 DFQATT and CDR2 SNEGSKA (reference sequence). CDR3 residues: CSAGRANRESQYF.

The chain carries TRBV5-4 and TRBJ2-3. Germline V gene data show CDR1 as SGHNT and CDR2 as YYREEE (reference sequence). This CDR3 is built from 16 residues. This CDR3 reads CASSLDTAGRTDTQYF.

The V gene is TRBV29-1, the J gene TRBJ2-7; TCRdb names TRBD1, which stays unverified in the absence of DNA. CDR1 is SQVTM and CDR2 is ANQGSEA in the germline V gene. The CDR3 contains 16 residues. The CDR3: CSVEDSPFWGSYEQYF.

This chain links TRBV28 with TRBJ2-7; TCRdb names TRBD1, which stays unverified in the absence of DNA. This CDR3 contains 16 residues. Germline loops: CDR1 MDHEN, CDR2 SYDVKM. CDR3: CASSLPGTGGPREQYF.

This chain uses TRBV6-1 with TRBJ1-5. CDR1 and CDR2 (germline): MNHNS, SASEGT. The CDR3 totals 14 residues. This CDR3 is CASRNLLTTEPQHF.

The chain combines TRBV20-1 with TRBJ2-4; TCRdb proposes TRBD2, but this gene call is untestable without DNA. Germline-derived CDR1 and CDR2 are DFQATT and SNEGSKA (reference sequence). CDR3 size: 14 residues. This CDR3 reads CSASLLAGGNIQYF.

The V and J genes are TRBV27 and TRBJ2-7; the TCRdb D gene call, TRBD2, has no DNA to confirm it. Germline V lookup: CDR1 MNHEY, CDR2 SMNVEV (reference sequence). The CDR3 is 15 residues long. The CDR3 reads CASRSSQGLTYEQYF.

J is TRBJ1-2 and V is TRBV9; TCRdb lists TRBD1, though no DNA is available to test this call. The germline gives CDR1 SGDLS, CDR2 YYNGEE. The CDR3 has 13 amino acids. The CDR3 loop reads CASSTDSFAGYTF.

The chain carries TRBV5-1 and TRBJ2-3; absent DNA, TCRdb's TRBD1 call cannot be checked. This CDR3 region has 13 residues. Germline CDR1 and CDR2: SGHRS and YFSETQ. CDR3 in amino acids: CATGQGRADTQYF.

V gene TRBV20-1 combines with J gene TRBJ1-6; TCRdb's D call of TRBD1 is untestable without DNA. CDR3 length: 14 amino acids. Germline V gives CDR1 DFQATT, CDR2 SNEGSKA (reference sequence). CDR3 residues: CSANDRSYNSPLHF.